The 19 T cell receptor beta chains reported below all come from one sample, sequenced in a study of cytomegalovirus exposure and HLA in healthy donors. With 60 Vbeta and 13 Jbeta primers, the PCR was carried out. TCRdb keeps only in-frame clones here, not all; method: immunoSEQ multiplex PCR. This table lists about 140,000 clones. The sequenced sample consisted of PBMCs. The receptors stem from a male donor in good health and CMV-seronegative.

The chain uses TRBV27 and TRBJ2-7, with 10 bases that match TRBD1. Trimming cost V 7 bases and J 4 bases; bases outside gene matches: 4. The CDR3 sequence is 13 residues long. From germline, CDR1 is MNHEY and CDR2 SMNVEV (reference sequence). CDR3 nucleotides: TGTGCCAGCAAGGGACAGGGGAAGTACGAGCAGTACTTC. Amino acids: CASKGQGKYEQYF.

The chain has TRBV19 and TRBJ2-5; 9 bases line up with TRBD2. Germline-derived CDR1 and CDR2 are LNHDA and SQIVND (reference sequence). V trimming: 1 base; J trimming: 2 bases; junction bases outside the gene matches: 2. The CDR3 contains 15 residues. The CDR3 sequence is CASSIGLAVQETQYF. The DNA for the CDR3 is TGTGCCAGTAGTATAGGACTAGCGGTTCAAGAGACCCAGTACTTC.

The V gene is TRBV29-1, the J gene TRBJ2-7; 8 bases line up with TRBD2. After removal of 4 bases from V and 5 bases from J, the junction contained 4 bases not matched to a gene. CDR3 size: 12 residues. Germline assignment: CDR1 SQVTM and CDR2 ANQGSEA. CDR3 amino acids: CSVGGRFNEQYF. The CDR3 DNA reads as TGCAGCGTTGGCGGGAGGTTCAACGAGCAGTACTTC.

J is TRBJ2-2 and V is TRBV30; TRBD2 matches at 8 bases. The CDR3 is 14 residues long. The J segment lost 8 bases and the V segment lost 4 bases, leaving 9 bases of the junction unmatched. Germline V gene sequence: CDR1 GTSNPN, CDR2 SVGIG (reference sequence). CDR3 DNA: TGTGCCTGGACTAGCGGGCGGACCGGAGGGGAGCTGTTTTTT. This sequence encodes CAWTSGRTGGELFF.

This sequence joins TRBV19 and TRBJ2-2; the D gene is possibly TRBD2 (6 bases). This CDR3 is built from 14 residues. CDR1 and CDR2 from the germline V gene are LNHDA and SQIVND (reference sequence). Deletions cut 11 bases from V and 1 base from J, with 14 bases between. The CDR3 reads CAVKPGLNTGELFF. The CDR3 bases are TGTGCCGTTAAGCCGGGACTGAACACCGGGGAGCTGTTTTTT.

This chain uses TRBV7-9 with TRBJ1-2; D is uncertain. CDR1 SEHNR and CDR2 FQNEAQ come from the germline V gene (reference sequence). This CDR3 is 16 amino acids long. V dropped 7 bases and J dropped 0 bases, with 18 bases sitting between them. CDR3 coding DNA: TGTGCCAGCAACGCCCTTAACGCCGGGACTAACTATGGCTACACCTTC. Protein product: CASNALNAGTNYGYTF. The whole variable domain, remainder taken from reference TRBV7-9 and TRBJ1-2, is DTGVSQNPRHKITKRGQNVTFRCDPISEHNRLYWYRQTLGQGPEFLTYFQNEAQLEKSRLLSDRFSAERPKGSFSTLEIQRTEQGDSAMYLCASNALNAGTNYGYTFGSGTRLTVV.

The genes are TRBV9 and TRBJ2-5; D call uncertain. TRBJ2-7 matches the DNA end more closely, so the J call is doubtful. CDR3 length equals 13 residues. CDR1 SGDLS and CDR2 YYNGEE come from the germline V gene. CDR3 nucleotides: TGTGCCAGCAGTGGGGTAAGGGACTACGAGCAGTACTTC. It specifies CASSGVRDYEQYF.

V is TRBV7-2 and J is TRBJ1-1; D gene ambiguous. The CDR3 contains 14 residues. Per germline, CDR1 SGHTA and CDR2 FQGNSA. Trimming took 1 base from V and 3 from J, leaving 9 bases between them. Here the CDR3 reads CASSLDPSDTEAFF. CDR3 in DNA: TGTGCCAGCAGCTTAGATCCGTCTGACACTGAAGCTTTCTTT.

The V gene is TRBV5-6, the J gene TRBJ2-5; 12 bases are a match to TRBD2. The V segment lost 4 bases and the J segment 5 bases; nucleotides outside the gene matches: 6. CDR1 is SGHDT, CDR2 YYEEEE, per germline. CDR3 length: 15 amino acids. CDR3 region: CASSIGLAGMETQYF. The CDR3 nucleotides read TGTGCCAGCAGCATTGGACTAGCGGGGATGGAGACCCAGTACTTC. The whole variable domain, filled in from reference TRBV5-6 and TRBJ2-5, reads DAGVTQSPTHLIKTRGQQVTLRCSPKSGHDTVSWYQQALGQGPQFIFQYYEEEERQRGNFPDRFSGHQFPNYSSELNVNALLLGDSALYLCASSIGLAGMETQYFGPGTRLLVL.

This chain links TRBV6-5 with TRBJ1-1; 8 bases match TRBD1. The trim removed 5 bases at V and 0 bases at J, leaving 5 bases unmatched. The CDR3 spans 15 residues. The germline V gene encodes CDR1 MNHEY and CDR2 SVGAGI. The CDR3 loop is CASSPTGVLNTEAFF. Written as DNA, the CDR3 is TGTGCCAGCAGTCCGACAGGGGTACTGAACACTGAAGCTTTCTTT.

V and J are TRBV18 and TRBJ1-5; D gene uncertain. V lost 6 bases and J 0 bases, leaving 15 bases between the germline ends. CDR3 size: 16 residues. CDR1 is KGHSH, CDR2 LQKENI, per germline. The CDR3 sequence: CASSPSQRYSNQPQHF. CDR3 nucleotides: TGTGCCAGCTCTCCGTCTCAACGGTATAGCAATCAGCCCCAGCATTTT.

This chain links TRBV5-1 with TRBJ1-4; D is perhaps TRBD1 (6 bases). Trimming removed 1 base from V and 1 base from J, with 14 bases in between. The germline gives CDR1 SGHRS, CDR2 YFSETQ. CDR3 length: 17 amino acids. CDR3 nucleotides: TGCGCCAGCAGCTTGAGGGCAGGGGAGAAAACTAATGAAAAACTGTTTTTT. It is translated as CASSLRAGEKTNEKLFF. The full variable domain, its missing parts supplied by reference TRBV5-1 and TRBJ1-4, is KAGVTQTPRYLIKTRGQQVTLSCSPISGHRSVSWYQQTPGQGLQFLFEYFSETQRNKGNFPGRFSGRQFSNSRSEMNVSTLELGDSALYLCASSLRAGEKTNEKLFFGSGTQLSVL.

CDR3 DNA: TGCGCCAGCAGCTTGGTCTCCACCGGGGAGCTGTTTTTT. It translates to CASSLVSTGELFF. This chain links TRBV5-1 with TRBJ2-2; unclear D gene. Germline V gene data show CDR1 as SGHRS and CDR2 as YFSETQ. CDR3 length: 13 amino acids. The germline V and J ends were trimmed by 0 bases and 4 bases, with 4 bases remaining between them. Full variable domain (outside the CDR3, taken from reference TRBV5-1 and TRBJ2-2): KAGVTQTPRYLIKTRGQQVTLSCSPISGHRSVSWYQQTPGQGLQFLFEYFSETQRNKGNFPGRFSGRQFSNSRSEMNVSTLELGDSALYLCASSLVSTGELFFGEGSRLTVL.

The V gene is TRBV6-5, the J gene TRBJ1-1; D remains ambiguous. Germline loops: CDR1 MNHEY, CDR2 SVGAGI. This CDR3 contains 13 residues. Trimming took 7 bases from V and 0 from J, leaving 9 bases between them. The CDR3: CASTDSMNTEAFF. The CDR3 nucleotides read TGTGCCAGCACCGACTCGATGAACACTGAAGCTTTCTTT.

The chain combines TRBV27 with TRBJ2-7; D is ambiguous. Germline CDR1 reads MNHEY; CDR2 reads SMNVEV (reference sequence). Between the trimmed V and J ends, which lost 1 base and 5 bases, there was a span of 9 bases. This CDR3 comprises 13 residues. The CDR3 nucleotides are TGTGCCAGCAGTTTATACCATTCGGACGAGCAGTACTTC. Its translation is CASSLYHSDEQYF.

The J gene is TRBJ1-4, the V gene TRBV4-1; 9 positions match TRBD1. V was clipped by 3 bases and J by 6 bases; unmatched bases: 5. The CDR3 loop spans 15 amino acids. Germline lookup yields CDR1 MGHRA and CDR2 YSYEKL. Written as DNA, the CDR3 is TGCGCCAGCAGCCAGGTTGACAGGGGGGATGAAAAACTGTTTTTT. Its translation is CASSQVDRGDEKLFF.

The rearrangement links TRBV7-9 to TRBJ1-2, with a weak D call TRBD1 (6 bases). Germline-derived CDR1 and CDR2 are SEHNR and FQNEAQ (reference sequence). V lost 4 bases and J 3 bases, leaving 15 bases between the germline ends. CDR3 size: 15 residues. The CDR3 region is CASSYPGQKDYGYTF. CDR3 sequence (DNA): TGTGCCAGCAGCTACCCGGGACAAAAGGACTATGGCTACACCTTC.

V gene TRBV4-1 combines with J gene TRBJ2-7; TRBD2 might be the D (7 bases). The germline V gene encodes CDR1 MGHRA and CDR2 YSYEKL. The V and J ends lost 4 bases and 2 bases respectively, with 18 bases between them. The CDR3 covers 16 residues. The DNA for the CDR3 is TGCGCCAGCAGCCCAGGGAGGGGGGACGGAGCCTACGAGCAGTACTTC. This codes for CASSPGRGDGAYEQYF.

V usage is TRBV4-3 and J usage is TRBJ1-1; 7 bases are shared with TRBD1. The CDR3 spans 13 residues. Germline values: CDR1 LGHNA, CDR2 YSLEER. J gave up 7 bases and V 2 bases, and 4 bases lay outside the gene matches. This chain's CDR3 is CASSQLQGREAFF. In nucleotides, the CDR3 is TGCGCCAGCAGCCAACTACAGGGGCGTGAAGCTTTCTTT.